These 8 T cell receptor beta chains originate from one sample sequenced in a study of regulatory T cells in long-lasting Graves disease. Building of the TCR beta libraries involved iRepertoire HTBI primers and Arm-PCR of CDR3 regions. TCRdb re-called the multiplex PCR reads through MiXCR, storing one row per CDR3 protein. This sample has some 420,000 distinct CDR3 sequences, with 22% found just once. The sample's time point: persistent/refractory GD, antithyroid drugs over 5 years with positive TRAb. TCR sequences were obtained from RNA taken from PBMCs. This sample comprised peripheral blood mononuclear cells (PBMCs), obtained when the disease was refractory, from a patient treated with antithyroid drugs. The receptor set was obtained from a female donor with Graves disease.

This clonotype has just a few counts. Mismatch with germline at one junction end may stem from a read error. This chain links TRBV7-9 with TRBJ2-5; 7 bases line up with TRBD2. The CDR3 is 13 amino acids. The germline V gene encodes CDR1 SEHNR and CDR2 FQNEAQ (reference sequence). The CDR3 region is CASSSMGPGGEDF. Written as DNA, the CDR3 is TGTGCCAGCAGCTCTATGGGACCTGGGGGGGAAGACTTC.

This clonotype was observed a handful of times. One end of the junction is discordant with germline, which a read error may explain. The V gene is TRBV28, the J gene TRBJ2-7; D possibly matches TRBD1 or TRBD2 (5 bases each). The CDR3 is 11 residues long. Looked up from germline, CDR1 is MDHEN and CDR2 is SYDVKM. In DNA form, the CDR3 reads TGTGCCAGCAGTTCGCCGGGGACGCCGCACTTC. It is translated as CASSSPGTPHF.

This clonotype was recorded at least ten times. The rearrangement links TRBV7-3 to TRBJ1-1; possibly TRBD1 for D (5 bases). The CDR3 runs 13 residues. Trimming pared 5 bases from V and 0 bases from J, leaving 7 bases between. In germline, CDR1 is SGHTA, CDR2 FQGTGA. CDR3 region: CASSVQVNTEAFF. The CDR3 DNA reads as TGTGCCAGCAGCGTACAGGTGAACACTGAAGCTTTCTTT.

This chain uses TRBV14 with TRBJ2-1; D unresolved. The V and J ends lost 4 bases and 9 bases respectively, with 10 bases between them. CDR3 size: 12 residues. CDR1 SGHDN and CDR2 FVKESK come from the germline V gene. Here the CDR3 reads CASSLEPSEQFF. In nucleotides, the CDR3 is TGTGCCAGCAGCCTGGAGCCTTCTGAGCAGTTCTTC.

This clonotype was recorded many times. The CDR3 bases are TGTGCCAGCAGCTTAGTAGAGGGGGAGACCCAGTACTTC. It encodes CASSLVEGETQYF. This sequence joins TRBV11-2 and TRBJ2-5; either TRBD1 or TRBD2 may fit D (5 bases each). CDR1 and CDR2 from the germline V gene are SGHAT and FQNNGV. Trimming cost V 1 base and J 5 bases, with 8 bases left between them. This CDR3 region has 13 residues.

This clonotype was seen repeatedly, ten times or more. The chain couples TRBV27 to TRBJ1-1, with 9 bases aligning to TRBD1. The V segment lost 5 bases and the J segment 5 bases; nucleotides outside the gene matches: 15. CDR3 length: 17 residues. The V gene's germline CDR1 is MNHEY and CDR2 SMNVEV (reference sequence). The CDR3: CASSTGTGSNGWTEAFF. In DNA form, the CDR3 reads TGTGCCAGCAGTACCGGGACAGGGTCGAACGGTTGGACTGAAGCTTTCTTT.

This clonotype was seen only a few times. The chain couples TRBV5-1 to TRBJ2-6, with TRBD2 as a possible D gene (5 bases). Trimming pared 1 base from V and 1 base from J, leaving 15 bases between. This CDR3 spans 18 amino acids. The germline V gene has CDR1 SGHRS and CDR2 YFSETQ. CDR3 sequence (DNA): TGCGCCAGCAGCTTGAGTCAAACGAGGGCATCTGGGGCCAACGTCCTGACTTTC. Residues: CASSLSQTRASGANVLTF.

The chain combines TRBV30 with TRBJ2-3; D might be TRBD2 (5 bases). This CDR3 contains 13 residues. The germline V and J ends were trimmed by 2 bases and 0 bases, with 6 bases remaining between them. From germline, CDR1 is GTSNPN and CDR2 SVGIG (reference sequence). In DNA, the CDR3 is TGTGCCTGGAGTTCGGGGAGCACAGATACGCAGTATTTT. Translated, it gives CAWSSGSTDTQYF.